Following are 25 T cell receptor beta chains from one sample sequenced in a study of untreated major depressive disorder. Study results and caveats: CD4+ T cells from depressed patients used TRBV05-01 (Vbeta 5.1) more often than controls.

No antigens are known for them. Produced via immunoSEQ multiplex PCR; TCRdb's table is partial and in-frame only. The sample has under 20,000 clones; 80% to 95% are singletons. The sequenced sample consisted of CD4+ T cells from PBMCs. Receptors were obtained from a woman in her 40s with major depressive disorder.

V gene TRBV7-2 combines with J gene TRBJ1-1; no reliable D call. This CDR3 has 13 amino acids. Trimming pared 3 bases from V and 1 base from J, leaving 6 bases between. Germline lookup yields CDR1 SGHTA and CDR2 FQGNSA. DNA of the CDR3: TGTGCCAGCAGCTTTGAAGCGAACACTGAAGCTTTCTTT. This codes for CASSFEANTEAFF.

This chain uses TRBV2 with TRBJ2-5; D unclear. V was shortened by 3 bases and J by 4 bases, with 12 bases between the two germline ends. Germline CDR1 is SNHLY and CDR2 is FYNNEI. The CDR3 is made up of 14 amino acids. CDR3 in amino acids: CASSDPRRGETQYF. Here the CDR3 DNA reads TGTGCCAGCAGTGACCCCAGGCGAGGAGAGACCCAGTACTTC.

The chain employs TRBV2 and TRBJ2-1; the match to TRBD2 covers 11 bases. The CDR3 is 14 amino acids. V gave up 6 bases and J gave up 6 bases; unmatched junction bases: 4. The germline gives CDR1 SNHLY, CDR2 FYNNEI. CDR3 sequence reads: CASSRLAGINEQFF. DNA of the CDR3: TGTGCCAGCAGCAGACTAGCGGGAATCAATGAGCAGTTCTTC.

The V call is TRBV5-1, the J call TRBJ2-1; a possible D gene is TRBD1 (5 bases). This CDR3 contains 12 residues. V lost 0 bases and J 8 bases, leaving 6 bases between the germline ends. Germline V gives CDR1 SGHRS, CDR2 YFSETQ. CDR3 region: CASSLVRDEQFF. The CDR3 nucleotides read TGCGCCAGCAGCTTGGTCAGGGATGAGCAGTTCTTC.

The chain recombines TRBV5-6 with TRBJ1-2; D may be TRBD1 (5 bases). The germline V gene has CDR1 SGHDT and CDR2 YYEEEE. The CDR3 totals 14 residues. V lost 1 base, J lost 11 bases, and 18 bases lay in between. In DNA form, the CDR3 reads TGTGCCAGCAGCTTGAATATTCGGGACGGTGATTACACCTTC. It encodes CASSLNIRDGDYTF. Using reference TRBV5-6 and TRBJ1-2 for the parts outside the CDR3, the full variable domain is DAGVTQSPTHLIKTRGQQVTLRCSPKSGHDTVSWYQQALGQGPQFIFQYYEEEERQRGNFPDRFSGHQFPNYSSELNVNALLLGDSALYLCASSLNIRDGDYTFGSGTRLTVV.

This clone was seen a single time. This chain links TRBV9 with TRBJ1-5; tentatively, D is TRBD1 (6 bases). The CDR3 is made up of 15 amino acids. CDR1 is SGDLS and CDR2 is YYNGEE in the germline V gene. V lost 3 bases and J lost 2, with 12 bases in between. The CDR3 nucleotides read TGTGCCAGCAGCGCCGGGGGGCGGGGCAATCAGCCCCAGCATTTT. Translated, it gives CASSAGGRGNQPQHF.

A single count supports this clone. The chain links TRBV30 to TRBJ2-7; TRBD2 aligns across 14 bases. CDR1 and CDR2 (germline): GTSNPN, SVGIG (reference sequence). The ends lost 3 bases at V and 1 base at J; junction bases unmatched: 5. The CDR3 has 16 residues. The DNA of the CDR3 is TGTGCCTGGAGGGGGGGGACTAGCGGGGGTTCCTACGAGCAGTACGTC. This translates into CAWRGGTSGGSYEQYV.

This chain links TRBV4-1 with TRBJ2-7; TRBD2 might be the D (5 bases). The germline V gene encodes CDR1 MGHRA and CDR2 YSYEKL. Trimming left V 4 bases short and J 2 bases short, with 18 bases between. The length of the CDR3 is 16 residues. CDR3 sequence reads: CASSPYLAEPPYEQYF. The CDR3 coding sequence is TGCGCCAGCAGCCCGTACCTAGCCGAGCCTCCCTACGAGCAGTACTTC.

The V and J genes are TRBV7-2 and TRBJ2-5; no clear D gene. The germline V gene encodes CDR1 SGHTA and CDR2 FQGNSA. V was clipped by 4 bases and J by 7 bases, with 10 bases between them. The CDR3 runs 12 residues. CDR3 residues: CASSSEVGTQYF. The CDR3 bases are TGTGCCAGCAGCTCCGAGGTTGGGACCCAGTACTTC.

The chain joins TRBV10-3 to TRBJ1-2; D gene uncertain. Germline loops: CDR1 ENHRY, CDR2 SYGVKD. This CDR3 has 12 amino acids. Deletions cut 4 bases from V and 4 bases from J, with 7 bases between. CDR3 protein: CAISGEGYGYTF. The CDR3 nucleotides are TGTGCCATCAGTGGGGAGGGCTATGGCTACACCTTC.

The chain carries TRBV7-6 and TRBJ1-4, with D unclear. The V end was cut by 2 bases, the J end by 8 bases, with 12 bases between. Per the germline V gene, CDR1 is SGHVS and CDR2 is FNYEAQ. The CDR3 sequence is 14 residues long. The CDR3 sequence: CASSLKRAGEKLFF. The CDR3 nucleotides read TGTGCCAGCAGCTTAAAGAGGGCGGGGGAAAAACTGTTTTTT.

This chain connects TRBV30 to TRBJ1-1; no reliable D call. Germline V gene lookup returns CDR1 GTSNPN and CDR2 SVGIG (reference sequence). This CDR3 is built from 12 residues. Written as DNA, the CDR3 is TGTGCACTCGGCGTGGGAAACACTGAAGCTTTCTTT. Encoded protein: CALGVGNTEAFF.

The genes are TRBV2 and TRBJ2-7, with 7 bases matching TRBD1. V trimming: 6 bases; J trimming: 1 base; junction bases outside the gene matches: 3. There are 13 residues in the CDR3. Germline assignment: CDR1 SNHLY and CDR2 FYNNEI. CDR3 sequence reads: CASSQDRSYEQYF. The CDR3 DNA is TGTGCCAGCAGCCAGGACAGGTCCTACGAGCAGTACTTC.

The genes are TRBV10-3 and TRBJ1-2; D possibly corresponds to TRBD1 (5 bases). The V end was cut by 7 bases, the J end by 8 bases, with 14 bases between. Germline-derived CDR1 and CDR2 are ENHRY and SYGVKD. The CDR3 totals 12 residues. CDR3 in DNA: TGTGCCATCAACGGGGGATCGCGCGGCTACACCTTC. The encoded protein is CAINGGSRGYTF.

The rearrangement links TRBV5-1 to TRBJ2-7, with 8 bases lining up with TRBD1. Germline trimming cut 4 bases from V and 8 bases from J; bases unmatched to any gene: 5. Germline CDR1 and CDR2: SGHRS and YFSETQ. The CDR3 length is 12 residues. As DNA, the CDR3 is TGCGCCAGCAGCGCGGACAGGGCTAAGCAGTACTTC. This codes for CASSADRAKQYF. Full variable domain (missing parts from reference TRBV5-1 and TRBJ2-7): KAGVTQTPRYLIKTRGQQVTLSCSPISGHRSVSWYQQTPGQGLQFLFEYFSETQRNKGNFPGRFSGRQFSNSRSEMNVSTLELGDSALYLCASSADRAKQYFGPGTRLTVT.

The chain joins TRBV7-9 to TRBJ1-2; D may be TRBD1 (6 bases). The V end lost 8 bases, the J end lost 8 bases, and 18 bases lay between the germline ends. Germline loops: CDR1 SEHNR, CDR2 FQNEAQ (reference sequence). CDR3 size: 13 residues. The CDR3 protein is CASSGADPPGYTF. The CDR3 DNA is TGTGCCAGCTCGGGGGCCGATCCCCCGGGCTACACCTTC.

The V call is TRBV6-4, the J call TRBJ1-2; 11 bases align to TRBD1. The V segment lost 4 bases and the J segment 6 bases; nucleotides outside the gene matches: 1. From germline, CDR1 is MRHNA and CDR2 SNTAGT. The CDR3 is 13 residues long. The CDR3 protein is CASSAGQGDGYTF. CDR3 coding DNA: TGTGCCAGCAGTGCGGGACAGGGGGATGGCTACACCTTC.

The V gene is TRBV30, the J gene TRBJ1-3; D perhaps matches TRBD1 (5 bases). The CDR3 contains 12 residues. Trimming pared 4 bases from V and 4 bases from J, leaving 8 bases between. In germline, CDR1 is GTSNPN, CDR2 SVGIG (reference sequence). The CDR3 region is CAWKGSGNTIYF. The CDR3 region has the DNA TGTGCCTGGAAGGGGTCGGGAAACACCATATATTTT.

J is TRBJ2-1 and V is TRBV5-1, with TRBD2 matching over 9 bases. The CDR3 has 14 residues. The junction had 10 bases not matched to a gene; V was cut back by 4 bases and J by 11 bases. Germline-derived CDR1 and CDR2 are SGHRS and YFSETQ. Here the CDR3 DNA reads TGCGCCAGCAGCCCCGGGACTAGCTTCTCCAAGCAGTTCTTC. It translates to CASSPGTSFSKQFF.

The genes are TRBV6-1 and TRBJ1-2; a possible D gene is TRBD1 (5 bases). V was clipped by 8 bases and J by 6 bases, with 19 bases between them. CDR1 is MNHNS, CDR2 SASEGT, per germline. The CDR3 is made up of 14 amino acids. CDR3 nucleotide sequence: TGTGCCAGCTGGGGGTCCTTCATTTACAATGGCTACACCTTC. It codes for CASWGSFIYNGYTF.

The chain uses TRBV28 and TRBJ1-2, with D perhaps matching TRBD1 (5 bases). The CDR3 runs 14 residues. Germline CDR1 reads MDHEN; CDR2 reads SYDVKM. V lost 5 bases and J lost 8, with 18 bases in between. The CDR3 protein is CASSEPTGTNGYTF. The CDR3 DNA sequence: TGTGCCAGCAGTGAACCCACCGGGACTAACGGCTACACCTTC.

This sequence joins TRBV7-9 and TRBJ1-2, with D tentatively TRBD1 (6 bases). The length of the CDR3 is 11 residues. Germline lookup yields CDR1 SEHNR and CDR2 FQNEAQ (reference sequence). Trimming pared 5 bases from V and 12 bases from J, leaving 13 bases between. The CDR3 reads CASSGLQGHTF. CDR3 nucleotides: TGTGCCAGCAGCGGATTACAGGGCCACACCTTC.

This rearrangement joins TRBV7-6 to TRBJ1-1; 7 bases agree with TRBD1. CDR1 and CDR2 (germline): SGHVS, FNYEAQ. This CDR3 region has 15 residues. V trimming: 8 bases; J trimming: 0 bases; junction bases outside the gene matches: 9. Written as DNA, the CDR3 is TGTGCCAGCGCCAGGGGGGGAGAGATGAACACTGAAGCTTTCTTT. Encoded protein: CASARGGEMNTEAFF.

The chain has TRBV14 and TRBJ1-1, with D maybe TRBD1 (6 bases). Germline V gene lookup returns CDR1 SGHDN and CDR2 FVKESK. This CDR3 has 14 residues. Trimming shortened V by 4 bases and J by 3 bases, and 12 bases separated the two germline ends. The CDR3 spells CASSRIQGYTEAFF. The CDR3 DNA sequence: TGTGCCAGCAGCCGAATACAGGGATACACTGAAGCTTTCTTT. The full variable domain, rest sourced from reference TRBV14 and TRBJ1-1, is EAGVTQFPSHSVIEKGQTVTLRCDPISGHDNLYWYRRVMGKEIKFLLHFVKESKQDESGMPNNRFLAERTGGTYSTLKVQPAELEDSGVYFCASSRIQGYTEAFFGQGTRLTVV.

The chain joins TRBV6-5 to TRBJ1-2, with D possibly TRBD1 on 6 matching bases. V dropped 2 bases and J dropped 5 bases, with 12 bases sitting between them. CDR1 is MNHEY and CDR2 is SVGAGI in the germline V gene. This CDR3 comprises 14 residues. CDR3 coding DNA: TGTGCCAGCAGTTACCCGGACAGTCCGTATGGCTACACCTTC. It translates to CASSYPDSPYGYTF.